The TCR beta chain described here comes from a study of T cell repertoires in cytomegalovirus infection (dated by TCRdb to about 2019). For the wider study: Because public TCR beta signatures pointed to carriage of CMV infection together with the matching HLA type, the HLA type of each donor mattered for the analysis. General findings and caveats noted by the study authors: The ex vivo response was dominated by HLA-C-restricted CMV-specific TCR beta clonotypes, which also provided the single most frequent clonotype in two of eight donors. In both this cohort and an independent cohort of over 350 donors, the cumulative frequency of public TCR beta family members distinguished carriers of CMV infection plus the relevant HLA type.

Sequenced using an Illumina HiSeq 1500. The public reads were quality trimmed at Q25 with fastp and then assembled into clones with MiXCR by TCRdb, keeping productive beta chains. Each entry is one CDR3 protein sequence, shown with its most common DNA and genes. The sample table lists roughly 150,000 distinct CDR3 sequences, approximately 17% of them with a count of one. The top ten clonotypes cover around 20% of the sample. This clonotype was detected only a few times. No antigen is known for it. No much larger clone exists at a distance of one base, and base qualities are not known. The CDR3 numbers 12 residues from cysteine through phenylalanine. The entry retains the CDR3 DNA only, 36 bases that are in frame from base 1. Trimming costs V 3 bases and J 7 bases, and their ends lie 9 bases apart. For CDR1 and CDR2, the germline V gene lists MDHEN and SYDVKM.

What was sequenced was CD8+ T cells from PBMCs. The sequence was collected from a human donor in good health (CMV status not recorded). Some clones in this sample may be carry-over from other donors' samples. Rearrangement joined TRBV28 to TRBJ1-2; TRBD1 is a possible D gene, resting on 5 matching bases. The nucleotide sequence is given as TGTGCCAGCAGTTTTGGGGCGCCTGGCTACACCTTC. Its translation reads: CASSFGAPGYTF.